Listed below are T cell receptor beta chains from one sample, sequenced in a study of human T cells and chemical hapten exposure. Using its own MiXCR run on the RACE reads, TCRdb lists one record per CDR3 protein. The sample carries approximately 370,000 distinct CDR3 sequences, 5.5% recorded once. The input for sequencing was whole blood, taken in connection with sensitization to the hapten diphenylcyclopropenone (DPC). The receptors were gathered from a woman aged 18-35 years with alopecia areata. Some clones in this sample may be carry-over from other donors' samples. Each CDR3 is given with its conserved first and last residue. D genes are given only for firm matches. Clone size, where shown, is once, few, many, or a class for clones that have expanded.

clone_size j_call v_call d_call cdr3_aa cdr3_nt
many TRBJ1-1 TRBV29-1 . CSVEGRNTEAFF TGCAGCGTTGAGGGCAGGAACACTGAAGCTTTCTTT
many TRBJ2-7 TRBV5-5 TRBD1 CASSLPGTGSEQYF TGTGCCAGCAGCTTACCCGGGACAGGGTCCGAGCAGTACTTC
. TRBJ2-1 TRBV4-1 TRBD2 CASSQEISGGYNEQFF TGCGCCAGCAGCCAAGAAATTAGCGGGGGCTACAATGAGCAGTTCTTC
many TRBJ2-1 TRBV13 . CASSHGDPLNNEQFF TGTGCCAGCAGCCATGGGGACCCCCTAAACAATGAGCAGTTCTTC
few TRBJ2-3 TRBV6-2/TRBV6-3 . CASSSRTPQADTQYF TGTGCCAGCAGTTCTAGGACGCCACAAGCGGATACGCAGTATTTT
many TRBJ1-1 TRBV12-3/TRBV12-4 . CASSFSGSTEAFF TGTGCCAGCAGTTTCTCGGGTTCCACTGAAGCTTTCTTT
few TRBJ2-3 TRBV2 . CASSPVLAQATDTQYF TGTGCCAGCAGTCCCGTGCTAGCCCAGGCGACAGATACGCAGTATTTT
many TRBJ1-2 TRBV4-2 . CASSQDSVGSGYTF TGTGCCAGCAGCCAAGATTCAGTCGGGTCTGGCTACACCTTC
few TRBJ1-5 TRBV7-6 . CASSPKTQGRTQPQHF TGTGCCAGCAGCCCGAAGACCCAGGGACGCACCCAGCCCCAGCATTTT
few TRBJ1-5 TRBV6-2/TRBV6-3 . CASSWGGFSNQPQHF TGTGCCAGCAGCTGGGGGGGATTTAGCAATCAGCCCCAGCATTTT
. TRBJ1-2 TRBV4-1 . CASSQWDLKTDNYGYTF TGCGCCAGCAGCCAATGGGACCTTAAGACAGATAACTATGGCTACACCTTC
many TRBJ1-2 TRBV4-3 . CASSQEIEPFSGYTF TGCGCCAGCAGCCAAGAGATAGAGCCCTTTTCTGGCTACACCTTC
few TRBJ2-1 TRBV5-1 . CASSHGSDNEQFF TGCGCCAGCAGCCACGGGAGCGACAATGAGCAGTTCTTC
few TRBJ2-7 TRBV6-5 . CASSYSTVGGINYEQYF TGTGCCAGCAGTTACTCGACCGTGGGGGGTATCAACTACGAGCAGTACTTC
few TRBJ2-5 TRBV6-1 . CASSAMTIAGGETQYF TGTGCCAGCAGTGCCATGACTATTGCCGGAGGTGAGACCCAGTACTTC
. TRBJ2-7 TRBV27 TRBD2 CASSLRPGRGGHEQYF TGTGCCAGCAGCCTTAGGCCCGGGAGGGGGGGGCACGAGCAGTACTTC
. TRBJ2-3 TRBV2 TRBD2 CASTLVAGGVTDTQYF TGTGCCAGCACCCTTGTAGCGGGGGGCGTCACAGATACGCAGTATTTT
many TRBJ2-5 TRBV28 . CASSLGSAQETQYF TGTGCCAGCAGTTTAGGGTCAGCCCAAGAGACCCAGTACTTC
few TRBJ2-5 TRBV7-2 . CASSSRSLRETQYF TGTGCCAGCAGCTCCAGGAGCCTTCGGGAGACCCAGTACTTC
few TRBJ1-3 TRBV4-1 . CASSQVNSRYSGNTIYF TGCGCCAGCAGCCAAGTTAACAGCCGTTACTCTGGAAACACCATATATTTT
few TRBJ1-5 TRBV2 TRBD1 CASSVRTGDSNQPQHF TGTGCCAGCAGTGTTAGGACAGGGGATAGCAATCAGCCCCAGCATTTT
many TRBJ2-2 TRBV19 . CASSIPSGGELFF TGTGCCAGTAGTATTCCGAGCGGCGGGGAGCTGTTTTTT
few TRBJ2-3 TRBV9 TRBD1 CASSVGNPGQGFTDTQYF TGTGCCAGCAGCGTAGGTAACCCGGGACAGGGATTCACAGATACGCAGTATTTT
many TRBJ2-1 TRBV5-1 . CASSPTTSSYNEQFF TGCGCCAGCAGCCCGACGACGAGCTCCTACAATGAGCAGTTCTTC
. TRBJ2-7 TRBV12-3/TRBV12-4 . CASSSSFYEQYF TGTGCCAGCAGTTCCTCCTTTTACGAGCAGTACTTC
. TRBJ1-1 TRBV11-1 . CASSFPGAPLGTEAFF TGTGCCAGCAGCTTTCCCGGCGCCCCCCTAGGCACTGAAGCTTTCTTT
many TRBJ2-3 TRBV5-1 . CASSPSYTDTQYF TGCGCCAGCAGCCCCTCTTACACAGATACGCAGTATTTT
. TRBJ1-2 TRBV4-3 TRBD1 CASSQGDRAYCYTF TGCGCCAGCAGCCAAGGTGACAGGGCCTATTGCTACACCTTC
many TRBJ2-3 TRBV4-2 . CASSQDAGSDTQYF TGTGCCAGCAGCCAAGATGCCGGATCAGATACGCAGTATTTT
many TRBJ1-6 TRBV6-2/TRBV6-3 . CASSYAGPYNSPLHF TGTGCCAGCAGTTACGCGGGACCTTATAATTCACCCCTCCACTTT
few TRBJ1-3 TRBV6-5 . CASTQGNTIYF TGTGCCAGCACCCAGGGAAACACCATATATTTT
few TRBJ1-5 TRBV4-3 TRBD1 CASSQELVDRVSNQPQHF TGCGCCAGCAGCCAAGAACTCGTAGACAGGGTAAGCAATCAGCCCCAGCATTTT
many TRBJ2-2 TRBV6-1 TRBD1 CASSGDYRGSTGELFF TGTGCCAGCAGTGGAGATTACAGGGGATCCACCGGGGAGCTGTTTTTT
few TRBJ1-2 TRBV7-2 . CASSSATLQRGGYTF TGTGCCAGCAGCTCGGCGACGTTACAGCGCGGCGGCTACACCTTC
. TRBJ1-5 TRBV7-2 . CASSLGPYGNQPQHF TGTGCCAGCAGCTTAGGGCCCTACGGCAATCAGCCCCAGCATTTT
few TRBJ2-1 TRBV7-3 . CASSPRARDEQFF TGTGCCAGCAGCCCCCGAGCCCGGGATGAGCAGTTCTTC
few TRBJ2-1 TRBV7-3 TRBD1 CASSSDRGLNEQFF TGTGCCAGCAGCTCGGACAGGGGGCTCAATGAGCAGTTCTTC
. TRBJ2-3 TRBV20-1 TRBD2 CSVRTSGTDTQYF TGCAGTGTCCGGACTAGCGGCACAGATACGCAGTATTTT
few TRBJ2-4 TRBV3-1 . CASSQEKGNIQYF TGTGCCAGCAGCCAAGAGAAGGGGAACATTCAGTACTTC
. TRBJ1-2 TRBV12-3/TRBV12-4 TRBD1 CASSRGQGFDGYTF TGTGCCAGCAGTCGAGGACAGGGCTTCGATGGCTACACCTTC
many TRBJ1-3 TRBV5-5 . CASTPRFGNTIYF TGTGCCAGCACCCCCAGGTTCGGAAACACCATATATTTT
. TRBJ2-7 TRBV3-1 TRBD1 CASSQRTGSYEQYF TGTGCCAGCAGCCAACGGACAGGCTCCTACGAGCAGTACTTC
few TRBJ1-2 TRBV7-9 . CASREQRTIYGYTF TGTGCCAGCAGGGAACAGCGGACAATCTATGGCTACACCTTC
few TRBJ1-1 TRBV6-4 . CASRKTGISAEAFF TGTGCCAGCAGAAAAACAGGGATAAGCGCTGAAGCTTTCTTT
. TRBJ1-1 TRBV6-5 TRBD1 CASSHQGTGGLEAFF TGTGCCAGCAGTCATCAAGGGACAGGGGGCCTTGAAGCTTTCTTT
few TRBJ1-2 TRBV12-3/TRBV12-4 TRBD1 CASSFPGQGGFGYTF TGTGCCAGCAGTTTTCCCGGACAGGGGGGCTTTGGCTACACCTTC
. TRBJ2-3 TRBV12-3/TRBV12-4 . CASSLQGPTDTQYF TGTGCCAGCAGTTTACAGGGGCCCACAGATACGCAGTATTTT
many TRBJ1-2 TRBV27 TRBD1 CASRGTGSDGYTF TGTGCCAGCAGGGGGACAGGGAGTGATGGCTACACCTTC
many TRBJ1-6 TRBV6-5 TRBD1 CASSYSLLTGSNSPLHF TGTGCCAGCAGTTACTCCCTCCTGACAGGGTCAAATTCACCCCTCCACTTT
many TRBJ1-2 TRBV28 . CASSLQIRDGYTF TGTGCCAGCAGTCTCCAAATCAGGGACGGCTACACCTTC
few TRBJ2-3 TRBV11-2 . CASSSPRDVFTDTQYF TGTGCCAGCAGCTCTCCCCGGGACGTATTCACAGATACGCAGTATTTT
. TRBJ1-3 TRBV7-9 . CASSLQSSSGNTIYF TGTGCCAGCAGCTTACAGTCCTCCTCTGGAAACACCATATATTTT
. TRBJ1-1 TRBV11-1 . CASRSRQATEAFF TGTGCCAGCAGATCTCGACAGGCTACTGAAGCTTTCTTT
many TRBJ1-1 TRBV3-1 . CASSPMGTEAFF TGTGCCAGCAGCCCGATGGGCACTGAAGCTTTCTTT
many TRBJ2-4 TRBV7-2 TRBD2 CASSSTGLAGALKNIQYF TGTGCCAGCAGCTCCACCGGACTAGCGGGGGCCCTCAAAAACATTCAGTACTTC
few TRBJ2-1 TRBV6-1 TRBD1 CASRETGLYNEQFF TGTGCCAGCAGGGAGACAGGGCTCTACAATGAGCAGTTCTTC